The rows below give T cell receptor beta chains drawn from one sample of a study of blood T cell repertoires in COVID-19. Here immunoSEQ multiplex PCR was the method, and the copy in TCRdb shows in-frame clones only, minus some. The sample consists of fewer than 100,000 clones, roughly 89% of them appearing once. Material: peripheral blood. These receptors originate from a woman aged 50 to 60 in a cohort sampled during active COVID-19. Each CDR3 is given with its conserved first and last residue. Fields, in order: CDR3 protein, CDR3 DNA, V gene, clone size, J gene, D gene. A D gene is named only where the DNA matches it firmly. Clone size is given for some rows only: seen once, a few or many times, or a class if the clone is expanded.

CDR3 protein: CASSPRTGLGELFF; CDR3 DNA: TGTGCCAGCAGCCCCCGGACAGGGCTCGGGGAGCTGTTTTTT; V gene: TRBV3-1/TRBV3-2; clone size: NA; J gene: TRBJ2-2; D gene: TRBD1
CDR3 protein: CSARRQDVSTF; CDR3 DNA: TGCAGTGCTAGGAGACAGGACGTTAGCACCTTC; V gene: TRBV20-1; clone size: NA; J gene: TRBJ1-2; D gene: NA
CDR3 protein: CASQGWSTDTQYF; CDR3 DNA: TGTGCCAGCCAGGGGTGGAGCACAGATACGCAGTATTTT; V gene: TRBV2; clone size: once; J gene: TRBJ2-3; D gene: NA
CDR3 protein: CASSYTGTSGETQYF; CDR3 DNA: TGTGCCAGCAGTTATACCGGGACTAGTGGGGAGACCCAGTACTTC; V gene: TRBV3-1/TRBV3-2; clone size: NA; J gene: TRBJ2-5; D gene: TRBD2
CDR3 protein: CASSDRLAGNTDTQYF; CDR3 DNA: TGTGCCAGCAGCGACAGACTAGCCGGGAACACAGATACGCAGTATTTT; V gene: TRBV3-1/TRBV3-2; clone size: NA; J gene: TRBJ2-3; D gene: TRBD2
CDR3 protein: CAWSPHPQGEQFF; CDR3 DNA: TGTGCCTGGAGTCCTCACCCACAGGGTGAGCAGTTCTTC; V gene: TRBV30; clone size: NA; J gene: TRBJ2-1; D gene: NA
CDR3 protein: CASSPRAVVQRTNNEQFF; CDR3 DNA: TGTGCCAGCAGCCCTAGGGCGGTCGTGCAGCGGACCAACAATGAGCAGTTCTTC; V gene: TRBV7-8; clone size: NA; J gene: TRBJ2-1; D gene: NA
CDR3 protein: CASSRRDRGFYEQYF; CDR3 DNA: TGTGCCAGCTCACGCCGGGACAGGGGGTTTTACGAGCAGTACTTC; V gene: TRBV18; clone size: NA; J gene: TRBJ2-7; D gene: TRBD1
CDR3 protein: CASSWGTGGNQPQHF; CDR3 DNA: TGTGCCAGCAGCTGGGGGACAGGGGGCAATCAGCCCCAGCATTTT; V gene: TRBV5-5; clone size: NA; J gene: TRBJ1-5; D gene: TRBD1
CDR3 protein: CASSLTADTQYF; CDR3 DNA: TGTGCCAGCAGCTTGACAGCAGATACGCAGTATTTT; V gene: TRBV7-9; clone size: few; J gene: TRBJ2-3; D gene: NA
CDR3 protein: CASSEDDRRPYEQYF; CDR3 DNA: TGTGCCAGCAGCGAGGATGACAGGCGTCCCTACGAGCAGTACTTC; V gene: TRBV9; clone size: NA; J gene: TRBJ2-7; D gene: NA
CDR3 protein: CASTENWTGQGYTF; CDR3 DNA: TGTGCCAGCACTGAAAACTGGACAGGGCAAGGCTACACCTTC; V gene: TRBV2; clone size: NA; J gene: TRBJ1-2; D gene: TRBD1
CDR3 protein: CASRVQGYTEAFF; CDR3 DNA: TGCGCCAGCAGGGTACAGGGGTACACTGAAGCTTTCTTT; V gene: TRBV23-1; clone size: once; J gene: TRBJ1-1; D gene: TRBD1
CDR3 protein: CASSSGTESTDTQYF; CDR3 DNA: TGTGCCAGCAGCTCCGGGACAGAAAGCACAGATACGCAGTATTTT; V gene: TRBV7-9; clone size: NA; J gene: TRBJ2-3; D gene: TRBD1
CDR3 protein: CASSLSTSGAEQFF; CDR3 DNA: TGCGCCAGCAGCTTATCTACTAGCGGGGCTGAGCAGTTCTTC; V gene: TRBV5-1; clone size: NA; J gene: TRBJ2-1; D gene: TRBD2
CDR3 protein: CASSEAFYSNQPQHF; CDR3 DNA: TGTGCCAGCAGTGAAGCGTTTTATAGCAATCAGCCCCAGCATTTT; V gene: TRBV2; clone size: NA; J gene: TRBJ1-5; D gene: NA
CDR3 protein: CASSGTGGYQPQHF; CDR3 DNA: TGTGCCAGCAGTGGTACAGGGGGGTATCAGCCCCAGCATTTT; V gene: TRBV28; clone size: NA; J gene: TRBJ1-5; D gene: TRBD1
CDR3 protein: CAWDREKSPLHF; CDR3 DNA: TGTGCCTGGGACAGGGAAAAATCACCCCTCCACTTT; V gene: TRBV30; clone size: NA; J gene: TRBJ1-6; D gene: TRBD1
CDR3 protein: CASSLVLGGNTGELFF; CDR3 DNA: TGTGCCAGCAGCTTAGTACTCGGTGGGAACACCGGGGAGCTGTTTTTT; V gene: TRBV11-2; clone size: NA; J gene: TRBJ2-2; D gene: NA
CDR3 protein: CASKIVGQIRDGYTF; CDR3 DNA: TGCGCCAGCAAGATCGTAGGACAGATCAGAGACGGCTACACCTTC; V gene: TRBV4-1; clone size: NA; J gene: TRBJ1-2; D gene: NA
CDR3 protein: CARSLERDQRRQPQHF; CDR3 DNA: TGTGCCAGAAGCTTGGAGCGGGACCAAAGGCGACAGCCCCAGCATTTT; V gene: TRBV5-3; clone size: NA; J gene: TRBJ1-5; D gene: NA
CDR3 protein: CASSLGTGTNTEAFF; CDR3 DNA: TGTGCCAGCAGCTTAGGTACGGGAACGAACACTGAAGCTTTCTTT; V gene: TRBV11-2; clone size: NA; J gene: TRBJ1-1; D gene: NA
CDR3 protein: CASSPGGVILVDEQFF; CDR3 DNA: TGTGCCAGTAGTCCCGGGGGGGTAATCTTAGTTGATGAGCAGTTCTTC; V gene: TRBV19; clone size: NA; J gene: TRBJ2-1; D gene: TRBD2
CDR3 protein: CASSLVGGDTDTQYF; CDR3 DNA: TGTGCCAGCAGCTTAGTCGGGGGAGACACAGATACGCAGTATTTT; V gene: TRBV7-9; clone size: NA; J gene: TRBJ2-3; D gene: NA
CDR3 protein: CASSLKGGSTDTQYF; CDR3 DNA: TGCGCCAGCAGCTTAAAGGGAGGGAGCACAGATACGCAGTATTTT; V gene: TRBV5-1; clone size: once; J gene: TRBJ2-3; D gene: TRBD2
CDR3 protein: CASSLGQINYEQYF; CDR3 DNA: TGCGCCAGCAGCTTAGGACAGATAAACTACGAGCAGTACTTC; V gene: TRBV4-1; clone size: NA; J gene: TRBJ2-7; D gene: NA
CDR3 protein: CASNNRGLSYEQYF; CDR3 DNA: TGTGCCAGCAACAATCGGGGACTCTCCTACGAGCAGTACTTC; V gene: TRBV6-5; clone size: NA; J gene: TRBJ2-7; D gene: NA
CDR3 protein: CASRAQGASEQYF; CDR3 DNA: TGTGCCAGCAGAGCCCAGGGGGCTAGCGAGCAGTACTTC; V gene: TRBV28; clone size: NA; J gene: TRBJ2-7; D gene: TRBD1
CDR3 protein: CASSTVDSYEQYF; CDR3 DNA: TGTGCCAGTAGTACCGTCGACAGCTACGAGCAGTACTTC; V gene: TRBV19; clone size: NA; J gene: TRBJ2-7; D gene: NA
CDR3 protein: CAISESSRGPTQYF; CDR3 DNA: TGTGCCATCAGTGAGTCGAGTCGCGGGCCGACGCAGTATTTT; V gene: TRBV10-3; clone size: NA; J gene: TRBJ2-3; D gene: NA
CDR3 protein: CASSYAGGPREPQHF; CDR3 DNA: TGTGCCAGCAGTTATGCAGGAGGGCCCCGTGAGCCCCAGCATTTT; V gene: TRBV6-6; clone size: few; J gene: TRBJ1-5; D gene: NA
CDR3 protein: CASSYSLAGSTDTQYF; CDR3 DNA: TGTGCCAGCAGTTACTCACTAGCGGGATCCACAGATACGCAGTATTTT; V gene: TRBV6-5; clone size: NA; J gene: TRBJ2-3; D gene: TRBD2
CDR3 protein: CASSPYPTPGELFF; CDR3 DNA: TGTGCCAGCAGCCCCTACCCCACCCCCGGGGAGCTGTTTTTT; V gene: TRBV9; clone size: NA; J gene: TRBJ2-2; D gene: NA
CDR3 protein: CASSRDSSGTEAFF; CDR3 DNA: TGTGCCAGCTCACGCGACAGTTCGGGTACTGAAGCTTTCTTT; V gene: TRBV18; clone size: NA; J gene: TRBJ1-1; D gene: NA
CDR3 protein: CASRQHSGANVLTF; CDR3 DNA: TGTGCCAGTAGGCAACACTCTGGGGCCAACGTCCTGACTTTC; V gene: TRBV19; clone size: NA; J gene: TRBJ2-6; D gene: NA
CDR3 protein: CASSQGNNQPQHF; CDR3 DNA: TGTGCCAGCAGCCAGGGTAACAATCAGCCCCAGCATTTT; V gene: TRBV2; clone size: NA; J gene: TRBJ1-5; D gene: NA
CDR3 protein: CAISERRDVGEKLFF; CDR3 DNA: TGTGCCATCAGTGAGAGGAGGGATGTGGGCGAAAAACTGTTTTTT; V gene: TRBV10-3; clone size: once; J gene: TRBJ1-4; D gene: NA
CDR3 protein: CASSGQTDQPQHF; CDR3 DNA: TGTGCCAGCAGCGGACAAACAGATCAGCCCCAGCATTTT; V gene: TRBV7-2; clone size: NA; J gene: TRBJ1-5; D gene: NA
CDR3 protein: CASSFAGQGGYTF; CDR3 DNA: TGCGCCAGCAGCTTTGCAGGGCAAGGTGGCTACACCTTC; V gene: TRBV5-1; clone size: NA; J gene: TRBJ1-2; D gene: NA
CDR3 protein: CASSQVPVAGHSNEKLFF; CDR3 DNA: TGCGCCAGCAGCCAAGTACCCGTGGCCGGACACTCTAATGAAAAACTGTTTTTT; V gene: TRBV4-1; clone size: NA; J gene: TRBJ1-4; D gene: NA
CDR3 protein: CASRDQGAVTEAFF; CDR3 DNA: TGTGCCAGCAGAGATCAGGGGGCGGTGACTGAAGCTTTCTTT; V gene: TRBV6-5; clone size: NA; J gene: TRBJ1-1; D gene: TRBD1
CDR3 protein: CASSNQGGSYEQYF; CDR3 DNA: TGTGCCAGTAGTAACCAGGGAGGATCCTACGAGCAGTACTTC; V gene: TRBV19; clone size: NA; J gene: TRBJ2-7; D gene: NA
CDR3 protein: CASSPGWEQYF; CDR3 DNA: TGTGCCAGCAGCCCGGGTTGGGAGCAGTACTTC; V gene: TRBV7-9; clone size: few; J gene: TRBJ2-7; D gene: NA
CDR3 protein: CASSRVLAAETQYF; CDR3 DNA: TGTGCCAGCAGCCGTGTGCTAGCGGCGGAGACCCAGTACTTC; V gene: TRBV5-5; clone size: NA; J gene: TRBJ2-5; D gene: TRBD2
CDR3 protein: CASRDRGRTEAFF; CDR3 DNA: TGTGCCAGCAGAGACAGGGGAAGAACTGAAGCTTTCTTT; V gene: TRBV2; clone size: NA; J gene: TRBJ1-1; D gene: TRBD1
CDR3 protein: CASSLASANSPLHF; CDR3 DNA: TGTGCCAGCAGTTTAGCCAGCGCTAATTCACCCCTCCACTTT; V gene: TRBV28; clone size: NA; J gene: TRBJ1-6; D gene: NA
CDR3 protein: CASSIDLVDTTNEKLFF; CDR3 DNA: TGTGCCAGTAGTATAGATTTAGTCGACACGACTAATGAAAAACTGTTTTTT; V gene: TRBV19; clone size: NA; J gene: TRBJ1-4; D gene: NA
CDR3 protein: CASASRQTNYGYTF; CDR3 DNA: TGTGCCAGCGCCTCTCGACAGACAAACTATGGCTACACCTTC; V gene: TRBV7-9; clone size: NA; J gene: TRBJ1-2; D gene: NA
CDR3 protein: CATSDSTRSGGPTDTQYF; CDR3 DNA: TGTGCCACCAGTGATTCTACTAGAAGCGGGGGACCCACAGATACGCAGTATTTT; V gene: TRBV24-1; clone size: NA; J gene: TRBJ2-3; D gene: TRBD2
CDR3 protein: CASSQATGLGEQYF; CDR3 DNA: TGCGCCAGCAGCCAAGCTACAGGGCTAGGCGAGCAGTACTTC; V gene: TRBV4-1; clone size: NA; J gene: TRBJ2-7; D gene: NA
CDR3 protein: CASSKRLAGEGEIDEQFF; CDR3 DNA: TGTGCCAGCAGCAAACGACTAGCGGGAGAGGGGGAAATCGATGAGCAGTTCTTC; V gene: TRBV11-3; clone size: NA; J gene: TRBJ2-1; D gene: TRBD2
CDR3 protein: CASRGTGRTEAFF; CDR3 DNA: TGTGCCAGCAGAGGGACAGGGCGAACTGAAGCTTTCTTT; V gene: TRBV6-5; clone size: NA; J gene: TRBJ1-1; D gene: TRBD1
CDR3 protein: CASSPRTGRDTEAFF; CDR3 DNA: TGTGCCAGCAGCCCAAGGACAGGGAGGGACACTGAAGCTTTCTTT; V gene: TRBV9; clone size: NA; J gene: TRBJ1-1; D gene: TRBD1
CDR3 protein: CASGETGNNSPLHF; CDR3 DNA: TGTGCCAGTGGAGAAACAGGGAATAATTCACCCCTCCACTTT; V gene: TRBV13; clone size: NA; J gene: TRBJ1-6; D gene: NA
CDR3 protein: CASSAGATSGGGLDTQYF; CDR3 DNA: TGTGCCAGCAGCGCCGGAGCAACTAGCGGGGGAGGATTAGATACGCAGTATTTT; V gene: TRBV7-2; clone size: NA; J gene: TRBJ2-3; D gene: TRBD2
CDR3 protein: CASSLAGGPGETQYF; CDR3 DNA: TGTGCCAGCAGCTTAGCGGGAGGGCCGGGAGAGACCCAGTACTTC; V gene: TRBV7-9; clone size: NA; J gene: TRBJ2-5; D gene: TRBD2